This is a list of T cell receptor beta chains from one sample in a study of CD8 T cells in Susac syndrome. TCRdb reprocessed the immunoSEQ multiplex PCR reads with MiXCR, giving one entry per CDR3 protein. The data contain about 160,000 distinct CDR3 sequences, under 95% of them singletons. Sequenced material: CD4+ T cells from PBMCs. These receptors all come from a human donor in good health. The CDR3 runs from the conserved cysteine through the conserved F or W. D genes are given only for firm matches. Part of the rows lack a size; the others show once, few, many or a class for expanded clones.

D gene	J gene	clone size	V gene	CDR3 DNA	CDR3 protein
-	TRBJ1-2	-	TRBV5-1	TGCGCCAGCAGTTTTAAGGGGGATGGCTACACCTTC	CASSFKGDGYTF
-	TRBJ1-6	-	TRBV5-6	TGTGCCAGCAGCGTTGAGGGACATTGGAAGCTAAATTCACCCCTCCACTTT	CASSVEGHWKLNSPLHF
TRBD1	TRBJ2-1	-	TRBV10-3	TGTGCCATCAGTGGAGGTTGGGACAGTTACAATGAGCAGTTCTTC	CAISGGWDSYNEQFF
TRBD1	TRBJ1-5	-	TRBV7-9	TGTGCCAGCAGCTTCCAGGGGGCGCCTCAGCCCCAGCATTTT	CASSFQGAPQPQHF
-	TRBJ2-5	few	TRBV4-1	TGCGCCAGCAGCAAATCTGGAGGCCGACCCCCCGAGACCCAGTACTTC	CASSKSGGRPPETQYF
TRBD2	TRBJ2-1	-	TRBV7-9	TGTGCCAGCAGCCCCTCGGGACTAGCGGGAGGTGAGCAGTTCTTC	CASSPSGLAGGEQFF
-	TRBJ2-3	-	TRBV20-1	TGCAGTGCTAGAGTGCCAACAGCGCAGGAGCAGTATTTT	CSARVPTAQEQYF
-	TRBJ2-3	-	TRBV6-1	TGTGCCAGCACTCTTCCGGGTCAGAGAGGAGATACGCAGTATTTT	CASTLPGQRGDTQYF
-	TRBJ2-7	-	TRBV28	TGTGCCAGCCGTAGGAAGGGCTACGAGCAGTACTTC	CASRRKGYEQYF
TRBD2	TRBJ2-5	-	TRBV18	TGTGCCAGCTCACCCATGAGTCTAGCGGGAGAGGAGACCCAGTACTTC	CASSPMSLAGEETQYF
TRBD2	TRBJ2-3	-	TRBV2	TGTGCCAGCAGTGACCGCGGGGGGGCAGATACGCAGTATTTT	CASSDRGGADTQYF
TRBD2	TRBJ2-6	-	TRBV30	TGTGCCTGGAGTCCAAGCGGGGGGCCCGGGGCCAACGTCCTGACTTTC	CAWSPSGGPGANVLTF
-	TRBJ1-1	-	TRBV6-2/TRBV6-3	TGTGCCAGCAGCACGAGAGGGGGAAGGACTGAAGCTTTCTTT	CASSTRGGRTEAFF
TRBD2	TRBJ2-7	-	TRBV20-1	TGCAGTGCTAGAGATGCGGGAGGGCCAAGGGAGCAGTACTTC	CSARDAGGPREQYF
-	TRBJ1-2	-	TRBV5-1	TGCGCCAGCAGCTTGGCCAGGCGGAATAGTGGCTACACCTTC	CASSLARRNSGYTF
-	TRBJ1-5	-	TRBV3-1	TGTGCCAGCAGCCAAACCGGGGCGGTGGAGCCCCAGCATTTT	CASSQTGAVEPQHF
-	TRBJ1-4	once	TRBV12-3/TRBV12-4	TGTGCCAGCAGTTCCGGACGTTCCAGGTTTGGACTGTTTTTT	CASSSGRSRFGLFF
-	TRBJ1-1	-	TRBV7-3	TGTGCCAGCAGCTTGGGGGGCGGGGTGAACACTGAAGCTTTCTTT	CASSLGGGVNTEAFF
TRBD2	TRBJ2-3	once	TRBV7-9	TGTGCCAGCAGCGCCCGACTAGCTCCCGACACAGATACGCAGTATTTT	CASSARLAPDTDTQYF
TRBD1	TRBJ2-7	-	TRBV3-1	TGTGCCAGCAGACCCCGGGACAGGGTCTACGAGCAGTACTTC	CASRPRDRVYEQYF
TRBD2	TRBJ2-1	-	TRBV7-9	TGTGCCAGCAGCTCCCGGGGGGGGTCCTACAATGAGCAGTTCTTC	CASSSRGGSYNEQFF
TRBD2	TRBJ2-2	-	TRBV5-1	TGCGCCAGCAGCTTGGAACGGGGGGTTCTCACCGGGGAGCTGTTTTTT	CASSLERGVLTGELFF
-	TRBJ1-6	once	TRBV3-1	TGTGCCAGCAGCCACAGGACAACCAATTCACCCCTCCACTTT	CASSHRTTNSPLHF
-	TRBJ2-2	-	TRBV20-1	TGCAGTGCTAGAGATGGGGCCTTCGGCCTGGACACCGGGGAGCTGTTTTTT	CSARDGAFGLDTGELFF
TRBD2	TRBJ2-5	-	TRBV24-1	TGTGCCACCAGTGACCCGACTAGCGGGAGCCAAGAGACCCAGTACTTC	CATSDPTSGSQETQYF
-	TRBJ1-5	-	TRBV3-1	TGTGCCAGCAGCCAAGATGGACGGAGCAATCAGCCCCAGCATTTT	CASSQDGRSNQPQHF
-	TRBJ1-2	-	TRBV7-6	TGTGCCAGCAGCCCCGCTGGGGGTGGCTATGGCTACACCTTC	CASSPAGGGYGYTF
-	TRBJ2-2	few	TRBV5-1	TGCGCCAGCAGCGGCCTCGGGGGCGGCACCGGGGAGCTGTTTTTT	CASSGLGGGTGELFF
TRBD1	TRBJ2-7	-	TRBV5-1	TGCGCCAGCAGCTCGACAGGGTCCGACTACGAGCAGTACTTC	CASSSTGSDYEQYF
-	TRBJ1-2	-	TRBV2	TGTGCCAGCAGTGTAGGCGGACAGACTAACTATGGCTACACCTTC	CASSVGGQTNYGYTF
-	TRBJ2-1	once	TRBV7-9	TGTGCCAGCAGCTTAGCGCTCGTTTATGGTGAGCAGTTCTTC	CASSLALVYGEQFF
TRBD1	TRBJ1-1	-	TRBV6-6	TGTGCCAGCAGAGGACAGGGATTGAACACTGAAGCTTTCTTT	CASRGQGLNTEAFF
-	TRBJ2-5	-	TRBV7-2	TGTGCCAGCAGCCCGTCCGGGGGCTTAGAGACCCAGTACTTC	CASSPSGGLETQYF
-	TRBJ1-1	-	TRBV29-1	TGCAGTTGGGAGGGGCAGATAACGGGCACTGAAGCTTTCTTT	CSWEGQITGTEAFF
TRBD1	TRBJ1-5	-	TRBV19	TGTGCCAGTAGTATGATGGACAGGGGGCGGCAGCCCCAGCATTTT	CASSMMDRGRQPQHF
-	TRBJ1-4	-	TRBV4-3	TGCGCCAGCAGCGCACAGATACTTGGTGAAAAACTGTTTTTT	CASSAQILGEKLFF